Detailed here is one T cell receptor (beta chain). Antigen: not known. The PCR had 60 Vbeta and 13 Jbeta primers. Sequencing used immunoSEQ multiplex PCR; TCRdb keeps in-frame clones, though not all of them. The sample consists of 140,000 or so clones, roughly three fifths of them appearing once. Germline V lookup: CDR1 LNHNV, CDR2 YYDKDF (reference sequence). This CDR3 has 13 amino acids. The V gene lost 3 bases and the J gene lost 2 bases, with 7 bases spanning the gap. This sample stems from a study of cytomegalovirus exposure and HLA in healthy donors. Study outcomes and limitations: Exclusion as indistinguishable affected some V segments, including TRBV6-2 and TRBV6-3. For presence/absence analyses, sequencing depth was assumed to be roughly uniform across donors.

V gene TRBV15 combines with J gene TRBJ2-5; no definite D call. Sequenced input: PBMCs. The receptor was isolated from a woman between 55 and 75 years old in good health and CMV-seronegative. CDR3 loop: CATSRGRQETQYF. CDR3 in DNA: TGTGCCACCAGCAGGGGCAGACAAGAGACCCAGTACTTC.